What follows describes a single T cell receptor (beta chain). Its antigen is still unknown. V lost 0 bases and J 8 bases, leaving 16 bases between the germline ends. The CDR3 has 15 residues. The germline CDR1 and CDR2 sequences are LGHNA and YNFKEQ. The data derive from a study of T cell responses to AZD1222 COVID-19 vaccine. Data came from immunoSEQ multiplex PCR; TCRdb stores just in-frame clones and leaves some out. The table has 90,000 to 130,000 clones, 92% seen once. Points from the study as a whole: Clonal diversity was possibly underestimated, and the donors were mostly white British, with more females. In all cases, repertoires were sampled only after the peak T cell response.

V gene TRBV4-2 combines with J gene TRBJ1-2, with D perhaps TRBD1 (6 bases). The receptor's source is an adult who received the AZD1222 COVID-19 vaccine. This material consisted of peripheral blood, taken 28 days after the second AZD1222 dose. Written as DNA, the CDR3 is TGTGCCAGCAGCCAAGACCGGGACACCCTACGCGGCTACACCTTC. Translation gives CASSQDRDTLRGYTF.